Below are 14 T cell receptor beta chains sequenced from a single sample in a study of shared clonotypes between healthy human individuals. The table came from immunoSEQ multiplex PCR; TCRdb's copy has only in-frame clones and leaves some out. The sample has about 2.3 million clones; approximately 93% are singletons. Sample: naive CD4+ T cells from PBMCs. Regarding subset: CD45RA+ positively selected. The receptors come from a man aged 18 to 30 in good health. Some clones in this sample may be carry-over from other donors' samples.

The CDR3 is CASSLVVQAYEQYF. In DNA, the CDR3 is TGCGCCAGCAGCTTAGTCGTACAGGCCTACGAGCAGTACTTC. This chain connects TRBV5-1 to TRBJ2-7; TRBD1 might be the D (5 bases). Germline-derived CDR1 and CDR2 are SGHRS and YFSETQ. V lost 2 bases and J lost 2, with 11 bases in between. The CDR3 extends over 14 amino acids.

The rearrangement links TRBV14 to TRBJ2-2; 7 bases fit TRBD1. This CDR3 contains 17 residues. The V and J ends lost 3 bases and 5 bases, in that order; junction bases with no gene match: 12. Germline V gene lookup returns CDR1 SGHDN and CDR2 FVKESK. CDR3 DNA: TGTGCCAGCAGCCATCAGTTAACAGGGGCAGGGACCGGGGAGCTGTTTTTT. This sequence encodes CASSHQLTGAGTGELFF.

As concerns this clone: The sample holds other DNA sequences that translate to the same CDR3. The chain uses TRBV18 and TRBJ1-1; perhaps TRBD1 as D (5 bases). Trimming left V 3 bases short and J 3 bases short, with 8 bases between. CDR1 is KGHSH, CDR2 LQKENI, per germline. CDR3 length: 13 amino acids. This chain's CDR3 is CASSPGGDTEAFF. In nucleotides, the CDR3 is TGTGCCAGCTCACCGGGAGGGGACACTGAAGCTTTCTTT.

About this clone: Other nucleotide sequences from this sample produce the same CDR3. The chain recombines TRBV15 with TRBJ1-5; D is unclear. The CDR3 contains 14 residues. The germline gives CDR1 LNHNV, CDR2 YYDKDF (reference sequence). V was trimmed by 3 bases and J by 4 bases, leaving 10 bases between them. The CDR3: CATSRGGGNQPQHF. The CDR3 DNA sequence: TGTGCCACCAGCAGGGGAGGAGGAAATCAGCCCCAGCATTTT.

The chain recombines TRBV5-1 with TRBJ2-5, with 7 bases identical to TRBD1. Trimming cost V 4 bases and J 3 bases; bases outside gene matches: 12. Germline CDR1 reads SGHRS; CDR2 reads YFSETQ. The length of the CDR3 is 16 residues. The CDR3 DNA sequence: TGCGCCAGCAGCCAAAATCCGGGACAGCCAGAAGAGACCCAGTACTTC. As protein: CASSQNPGQPEETQYF.

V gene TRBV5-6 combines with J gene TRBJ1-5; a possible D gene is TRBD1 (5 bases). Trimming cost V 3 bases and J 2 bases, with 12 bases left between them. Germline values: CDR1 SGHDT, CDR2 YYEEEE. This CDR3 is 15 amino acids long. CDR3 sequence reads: CASSSLRAGNQPQHF. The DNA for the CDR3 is TGTGCCAGCAGCTCCCTCAGGGCGGGCAATCAGCCCCAGCATTTT.

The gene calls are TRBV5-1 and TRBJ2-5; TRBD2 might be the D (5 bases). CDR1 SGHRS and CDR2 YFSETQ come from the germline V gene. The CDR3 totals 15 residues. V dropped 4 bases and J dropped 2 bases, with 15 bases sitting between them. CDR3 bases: TGCGCCAGCAGCCTAGGCCCAGCGGTGCAAGAGACCCAGTACTTC. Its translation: CASSLGPAVQETQYF.

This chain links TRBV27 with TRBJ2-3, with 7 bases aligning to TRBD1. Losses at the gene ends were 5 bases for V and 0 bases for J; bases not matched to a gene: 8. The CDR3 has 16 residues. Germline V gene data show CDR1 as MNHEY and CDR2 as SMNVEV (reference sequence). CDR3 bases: TGTGCCAGCAGTGACCAGACGACAGGGAGCACAGATACGCAGTATTTT. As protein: CASSDQTTGSTDTQYF.

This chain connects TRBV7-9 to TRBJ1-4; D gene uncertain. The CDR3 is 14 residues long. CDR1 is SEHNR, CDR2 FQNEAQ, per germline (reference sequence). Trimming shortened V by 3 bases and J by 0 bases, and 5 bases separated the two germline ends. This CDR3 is CASSFTSTNEKLFF. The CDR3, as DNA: TGTGCCAGCAGCTTCACGTCAACTAATGAAAAACTGTTTTTT. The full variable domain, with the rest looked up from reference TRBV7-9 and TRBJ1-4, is DTGVSQNPRHKITKRGQNVTFRCDPISEHNRLYWYRQTLGQGPEFLTYFQNEAQLEKSRLLSDRFSAERPKGSFSTLEIQRTEQGDSAMYLCASSFTSTNEKLFFGSGTQLSVL.

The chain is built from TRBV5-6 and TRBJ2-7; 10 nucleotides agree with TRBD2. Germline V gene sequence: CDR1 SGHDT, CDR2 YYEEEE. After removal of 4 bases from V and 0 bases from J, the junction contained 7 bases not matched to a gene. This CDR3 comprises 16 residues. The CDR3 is CASSITSGISSYEQYF. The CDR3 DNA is TGTGCCAGCAGCATCACTAGCGGGATCAGCTCCTACGAGCAGTACTTC.

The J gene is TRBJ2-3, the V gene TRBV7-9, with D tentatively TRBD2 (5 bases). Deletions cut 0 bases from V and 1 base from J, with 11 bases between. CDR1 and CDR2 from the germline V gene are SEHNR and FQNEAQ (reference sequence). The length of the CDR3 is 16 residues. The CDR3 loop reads CASSLARATRTDTQYF. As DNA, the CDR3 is TGTGCCAGCAGCTTAGCGCGGGCTACCCGCACAGATACGCAGTATTTT. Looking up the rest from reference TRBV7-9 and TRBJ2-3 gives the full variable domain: DTGVSQNPRHKITKRGQNVTFRCDPISEHNRLYWYRQTLGQGPEFLTYFQNEAQLEKSRLLSDRFSAERPKGSFSTLEIQRTEQGDSAMYLCASSLARATRTDTQYFGPGTRLTVL.

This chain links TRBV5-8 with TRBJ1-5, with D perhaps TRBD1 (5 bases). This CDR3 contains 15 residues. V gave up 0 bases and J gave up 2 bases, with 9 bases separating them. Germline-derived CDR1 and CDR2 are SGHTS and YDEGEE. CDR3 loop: CASSLDGAGNQPQHF. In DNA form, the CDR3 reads TGTGCCAGCAGCTTGGACGGGGCCGGCAATCAGCCCCAGCATTTT.

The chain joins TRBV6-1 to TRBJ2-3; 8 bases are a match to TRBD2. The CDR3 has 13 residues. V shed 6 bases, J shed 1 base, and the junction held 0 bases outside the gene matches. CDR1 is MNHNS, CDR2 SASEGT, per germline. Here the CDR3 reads CASRREGTDTQYF. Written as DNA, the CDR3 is TGTGCCAGCAGGCGGGAGGGCACAGATACGCAGTATTTT.

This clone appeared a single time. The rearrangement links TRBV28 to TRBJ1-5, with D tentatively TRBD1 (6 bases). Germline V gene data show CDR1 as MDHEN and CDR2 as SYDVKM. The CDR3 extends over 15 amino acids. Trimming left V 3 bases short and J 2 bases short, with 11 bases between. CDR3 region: CASSFSGAGNQPQHF. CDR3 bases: TGTGCCAGCAGTTTTTCAGGGGCGGGCAATCAGCCCCAGCATTTT.